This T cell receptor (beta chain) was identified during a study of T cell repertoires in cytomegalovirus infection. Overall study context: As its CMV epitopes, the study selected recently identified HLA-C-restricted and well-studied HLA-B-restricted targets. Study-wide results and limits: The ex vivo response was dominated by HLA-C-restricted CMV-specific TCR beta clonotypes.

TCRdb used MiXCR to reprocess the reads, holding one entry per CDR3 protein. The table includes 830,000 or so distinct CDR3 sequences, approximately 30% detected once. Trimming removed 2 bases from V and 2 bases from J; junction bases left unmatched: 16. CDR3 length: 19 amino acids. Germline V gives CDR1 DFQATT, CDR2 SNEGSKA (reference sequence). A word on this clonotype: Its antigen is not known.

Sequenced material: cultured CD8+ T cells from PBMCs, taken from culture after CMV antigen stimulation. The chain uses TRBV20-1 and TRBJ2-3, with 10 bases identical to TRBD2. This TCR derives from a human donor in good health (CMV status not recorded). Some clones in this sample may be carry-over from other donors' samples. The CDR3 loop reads CSARYYHFSGGFNTDTQYF. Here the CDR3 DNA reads TGCAGTGCTAGATACTACCATTTTAGCGGGGGGTTCAACACAGATACGCAGTATTTT.